These 5 T cell receptor beta chains were all obtained from the same sample, sequenced in a study of blood T cell repertoires in COVID-19. Using immunoSEQ multiplex PCR, the repertoire was profiled, and TCRdb retains in-frame clones only, with some absent. This table holds about 8,700 clones, about 91% found once. Sequenced sample: peripheral blood. The receptors stem from a woman aged 45-65 years with active COVID-19.

This chain joins TRBV7-9 and TRBJ1-4; TRBD1 matches 7 bases. Germline V gene lookup returns CDR1 SEHNR and CDR2 FQNEAQ (reference sequence). The CDR3 totals 15 residues. V was clipped by 5 bases and J by 5 bases; unmatched bases: 8. The CDR3 nucleotides read TGTGCCAGCAGCGGGCGGACAGGAACAAATGAAAAACTGTTTTTT. Encoded protein: CASSGRTGTNEKLFF. The variable domain in full, completed from reference TRBV7-9 and TRBJ1-4, reads DTGVSQNPRHKITKRGQNVTFRCDPISEHNRLYWYRQTLGQGPEFLTYFQNEAQLEKSRLLSDRFSAERPKGSFSTLEIQRTEQGDSAMYLCASSGRTGTNEKLFFGSGTQLSVL.

This sequence joins TRBV29-1 and TRBJ1-1; 8 bases align to TRBD1. CDR1 and CDR2 from the germline V gene are SQVTM and ANQGSEA. The CDR3 sequence is 14 residues long. The V and J ends lost 1 base and 6 bases, in that order; junction bases with no gene match: 7. The CDR3 sequence: CSVEARTGHSEAFF. As DNA, the CDR3 is TGCAGCGTTGAAGCTAGGACAGGGCATTCTGAAGCTTTCTTT. The full variable domain, in which reference TRBV29-1 and TRBJ1-1 provide the parts outside the CDR3, is SAVISQKPSRDICQRGTSLTIQCQVDSQVTMMFWYRQQPGQSLTLIATANQGSEATYESGFVIDKFPISRPNLTFSTLTVSNMSPEDSSIYLCSVEARTGHSEAFFGQGTRLTVV.

The chain links TRBV18 to TRBJ1-1; 7 nucleotides align to TRBD1. With V trimmed by 6 bases and J by 7 bases, 5 bases remained unmatched. The CDR3 spans 12 residues. Germline loops: CDR1 KGHSH, CDR2 LQKENI. CDR3 residues: CASSPSGGEAFF. In DNA form, the CDR3 reads TGTGCCAGCTCCCCCTCAGGGGGTGAAGCTTTCTTT.

This clone was observed a single time. The genes are TRBV5-1 and TRBJ2-1, with D perhaps TRBD1 (6 bases). Trimming removed 1 base at V and 4 bases at J, with 12 bases between. Looked up from germline, CDR1 is SGHRS and CDR2 is YFSETQ. The length of the CDR3 is 15 residues. The CDR3 DNA follows: TGCGCCAGCAGCTTGAGTCAGGGGTCTTACAATGAGCAGTTCTTC. The encoded protein is CASSLSQGSYNEQFF.

The rearrangement joins TRBV29-1 to TRBJ2-7; D is perhaps TRBD1 (5 bases). The V gene's germline CDR1 is SQVTM and CDR2 ANQGSEA. V lost 0 bases, J lost 3 bases, and 9 bases lay in between. There are 13 residues in the CDR3. The CDR3 coding sequence is TGCAGCGTTGAAGACCTACAGGACTACGAGCAGTACTTC. Its translation is CSVEDLQDYEQYF.